This T cell receptor (beta chain) was captured in a study of shared clonotypes between healthy human individuals. In the sorted-subset replicate PCRs, approximately 200 ng DNA, tens of thousands of T cell genomes, was used. Sequencing was performed with immunoSEQ multiplex PCR; in TCRdb, only in-frame clones are kept and a portion is missing. The table lists nearly 750,000 clones, approximately 77% of them singletons. This CDR3 has 15 residues. Trimming left V 0 bases short and J 6 bases short, with 11 bases between. From germline, CDR1 is LGHNA and CDR2 YNFKEQ. Findings and limits, study-wide: It was the non-shared clonotypes that had lower generation probabilities than clonotypes shared by all four donors.

About this clone itself: Its antigen is unidentified.

The chain combines TRBV4-2 with TRBJ2-2; tentatively, D is TRBD1 or TRBD2 (5 bases each). The origin of this receptor is a woman in her twenties or thirties in good health. The material sequenced was memory CD4+ T cells sorted from blood. The subset was: CD45RA-negative fraction. The CDR3 nucleotides are TGTGCCAGCAGCCAAGAAATAGGGACCTCCGGGGAGCTGTTTTTT. Its protein product is CASSQEIGTSGELFF.